The clone carrying this TCR beta chain was counted once. This CDR3 region has 16 residues. V was trimmed by 0 bases and J by 6 bases, leaving 12 bases between them. CDR1 MNHEY and CDR2 SMNVEV come from the germline V gene (reference sequence). The method was immunoSEQ multiplex PCR; TCRdb's version includes in-frame clones alone and lacks a portion of them. Of approximately 76,000 clones listed, about 97% are singletons. This sample is drawn from a study of technical replicates of blood from a handful of donors. This chain joins TRBV27 and TRBJ1-6; no reliable D call. The specimen was T cells isolated from PBMCs. The sequence came from a human donor in good health. CDR3 sequence reads: CASSLSNRGSNSPLHF. The CDR3 nucleotides are TGTGCCAGCAGTTTATCGAATCGGGGATCTAATTCACCCCTCCACTTT.